These 9 T cell receptor beta chains originate from one sample sequenced in a study of T cells in Graves' hyperthyroidism and ophthalmopathy (dated by TCRdb to the late 2010s). Libraries were constructed by multiplex PCR. The sequencer was an Illumina HiSeq 2000. TCR beta CDR3 regions were amplified from RNA transcripts. The TCR CDR3 was subjected to a first round of RT-PCR using the HTBI primer set and the Qiagen OneStep RT-PCR kit. TCRdb redid the processing of the public reads, applying fastp at Q25 and MiXCR, and retained in-frame beta chains. Rows are combined by CDR3 protein, so each entry shows the most common genes and DNA. Here the sample has around 300,000 distinct CDR3 sequences; about an eighth occur a single time. The ten largest clonotypes hold roughly 35% of the sample. What was sequenced was blood. These receptors were taken from a woman aged 35 to 49 with Graves' ophthalmopathy.

This clonotype was counted at least ten times. The V call is TRBV24-1, the J call TRBJ2-2; the match to TRBD1 covers 10 bases. Germline V gives CDR1 KGHDR, CDR2 SFDVKD. This CDR3 comprises 14 residues. Trimming at V came to 5 bases and at J to 6 bases, leaving 2 bases not matched to a gene. In DNA, the CDR3 is TGTGCCACCAGTGGGACAGGGGGGGCCGGGGAGCTGTTTTTT. Its translation: CATSGTGGAGELFF.

Comments on this clonotype: A clone one base away is much larger, so this may be a read error. The chain joins TRBV6-2 or TRBV6-3 to TRBJ1-3; possibly TRBD1 for D (5 bases). Germline-derived CDR1 and CDR2 are MNHEY and SVGEGT. The CDR3 spans 11 residues. V dropped 6 bases and J dropped 9 bases, with 9 bases sitting between them. DNA for the CDR3: TGTGCCAGCAGCACGAGGGGCACCATATATTTT. It specifies CASSTRGTIYF.

The table lists this clonotype with a few counts. The chain carries TRBV30 and TRBJ2-7, with D perhaps TRBD2 (5 bases). Trimming took off 4 bases at V and 1 base at J, with 8 bases between the two ends. Germline-derived CDR1 and CDR2 are GTSNPN and SVGIG (reference sequence). This CDR3 spans 12 amino acids. This CDR3 is CAWNRRSYEQYF. The CDR3 nucleotides are TGTGCCTGGAACCGGAGGTCCTACGAGCAGTACTTC. The entire variable domain, with the rest obtained from reference TRBV30 and TRBJ2-7, is as follows: SQTIHQWPATLVQPVGSPLSLECTVEGTSNPNLYWYRQAAGRGLQLLFYSVGIGQISSEVPQNLSASRPQDRQFILSSKKLLLSDSGFYLCAWNRRSYEQYFGPGTRLTVT.

In this sample, this clonotype turned up many times. The rearrangement joins TRBV4-2 to TRBJ1-2; D unclear. Per germline, CDR1 LGHNA and CDR2 YNFKEQ. CDR3 length equals 13 residues. Trimming took off 1 base at V and 5 bases at J, with 8 bases between the two ends. The CDR3 sequence is CASSQGGPYGYTF. CDR3 bases: TGTGCCAGCAGCCAAGGAGGGCCTTATGGCTACACCTTC.

This clonotype was picked up many times. V is TRBV20-1 and J is TRBJ2-1; D call uncertain. CDR3 length: 11 residues. V dropped 4 bases and J dropped 3 bases, with 4 bases sitting between them. Germline CDR1 reads DFQATT; CDR2 reads SNEGSKA (reference sequence). In DNA form, the CDR3 reads TGCAGTGCTATGGGCTACAATGAGCAGTTCTTC. Translating it yields CSAMGYNEQFF.

This chain links TRBV3-1 with TRBJ1-2, with D hard to call. V was cut by 2 bases and J by 8 bases, with 6 bases left in between. The CDR3 is 11 residues long. CDR1 is LGHDT and CDR2 is YNNKEL in the germline V gene (reference sequence). The CDR3 loop is CASSQTTGYTF. The CDR3 DNA follows: TGTGCCAGCAGCCAAACTACGGGCTACACCTTC.

There are many counts of this clonotype. The CDR3 sequence is CASSPYRVGDQPQHF. CDR3 DNA: TGTGCCAGCAGCCCGTACAGGGTAGGGGATCAGCCCCAGCATTTT. The chain joins TRBV7-8 to TRBJ1-5, with D possibly being TRBD1 (6 bases). The CDR3 is made up of 15 amino acids. Germline V gene sequence: CDR1 SGHVS, CDR2 FQNEAQ. The V and J ends lost 5 bases and 5 bases respectively, with 16 bases between them.

This clonotype was counted many times. The rearrangement links TRBV11-2 to TRBJ2-5; D remains unclear. CDR3 length: 15 residues. With 1 base removed from V and 1 base from J, the gap between germline ends came to 10 bases. Germline V gives CDR1 SGHAT, CDR2 FQNNGV. CDR3 nucleotide sequence: TGTGCCAGCAGCTTAGGGTACGGGTTCCAAGAGACCCAGTACTTC. Its protein is CASSLGYGFQETQYF.

With respect to this clonotype: The germline gene is not matched at one end of the junction; a read error may be the cause. The gene calls are TRBV6-5 and TRBJ1-4; maybe TRBD1 (5 bases). Germline-derived CDR1 and CDR2 are MNHEY and SVGAGI. The CDR3 is 15 residues long. CDR3 bases: TGTGCCAGCAGTTACTCTTACAGGATTAATAAAAAACTGTTTTTT. The encoded protein is CASSYSYRINKKLFF.